Shown below are 16 T cell receptor beta chains from a single sample sequenced in a study of cytomegalovirus exposure and HLA in healthy donors. PCR was performed using 60 Vbeta and 13 Jbeta primers. TCRdb keeps only in-frame clones here, not all; method: immunoSEQ multiplex PCR. The sample includes more than 80,000 clones, approximately 84% of them seen just once. Input material: PBMCs. Receptors were obtained from a girl aged 2-15 years in good health and CMV-seropositive.

The sample holds one count of this clone. The chain has TRBV20-1 and TRBJ2-5; D call uncertain. Looked up from germline, CDR1 is DFQATT and CDR2 is SNEGSKA (reference sequence). CDR3 length: 10 residues. Trimming left V 3 bases short and J 5 bases short, with 4 bases between. CDR3: CSASQETQYF. The CDR3 nucleotides read TGCAGTGCTAGCCAGGAGACCCAGTACTTC.

J is TRBJ1-2 and V is TRBV6-5, with a weak D call TRBD1 (6 bases). The CDR3 sequence is 12 residues long. Germline assignment: CDR1 MNHEY and CDR2 SVGAGI. V was trimmed by 4 bases and J by 9 bases, leaving 12 bases between them. The CDR3 DNA reads as TGTGCCAGCAGTTTTTTACAGGGTAGCTACACCTTC. Amino acids: CASSFLQGSYTF.

This chain uses TRBV5-1 with TRBJ1-5; D might be TRBD1 (5 bases). The germline V and J ends were trimmed by 3 bases and 4 bases, with 11 bases remaining between them. The CDR3 loop spans 14 amino acids. CDR1 and CDR2 (germline): SGHRS, YFSETQ. The CDR3 here is CASSSGEVNQPQHF. CDR3 in DNA: TGCGCCAGCAGCTCGGGGGAGGTGAATCAGCCCCAGCATTTT.

This chain joins TRBV27 and TRBJ2-1; 8 nucleotides line up with TRBD2. The length of the CDR3 is 15 residues. Germline values: CDR1 MNHEY, CDR2 SMNVEV (reference sequence). With V trimmed by 5 bases and J by 2 bases, 5 bases remained unmatched. The CDR3 loop is CASSPPAGAYNEQFF. CDR3 in DNA: TGTGCCAGCAGTCCCCCAGCGGGGGCCTACAATGAGCAGTTCTTC.

This clone was seen just once. This chain joins TRBV5-1 and TRBJ2-3; 7 positions match TRBD2. V lost 0 bases, J lost 5 bases, and 12 bases stayed unmatched. In germline, CDR1 is SGHRS, CDR2 YFSETQ. The length of the CDR3 is 17 residues. Here the CDR3 reads CASSLARAGVRGDTQYF. The DNA of the CDR3 is TGCGCCAGCAGCTTGGCTAGGGCGGGAGTTCGTGGAGATACGCAGTATTTT.

V gene TRBV6-5 combines with J gene TRBJ1-2, with 9 bases identical to TRBD1. The CDR3 length is 14 residues. The ends lost 2 bases at V and 3 bases at J; junction bases unmatched: 1. Germline V CDR1 and CDR2: MNHEY, SVGAGI. The CDR3 sequence is CASSYGDRDYGYTF. DNA for the CDR3: TGTGCCAGCAGTTACGGGGACAGGGACTATGGCTACACCTTC.

The V and J genes are TRBV5-4 and TRBJ2-5, with 7 bases matching TRBD1. Germline values: CDR1 SGHNT, CDR2 YYREEE (reference sequence). Unmatched junction bases numbered 4, after V lost 1 base and J lost 4 bases. This CDR3 is built from 14 residues. DNA of the CDR3: TGTGCCAGCAGCTTGTGGGGGACAGTAGAGACCCAGTACTTC. Protein: CASSLWGTVETQYF.

V and J are TRBV14 and TRBJ1-2, with 8 nucleotides matching TRBD1. This CDR3 spans 15 amino acids. CDR1 and CDR2 from the germline V gene are SGHDN and FVKESK. Trimming took 6 bases from V and 4 from J; bases not matched to a gene: 10. The CDR3 here is CASRNSAGGTYGYTF. CDR3 bases: TGTGCCAGCAGAAATTCGGCAGGGGGCACCTATGGCTACACCTTC.

V usage is TRBV6-1 and J usage is TRBJ2-7, with 14 bases identical to TRBD2. Germline CDR1 and CDR2: MNHNS and SASEGT. J gave up 2 bases and V 4 bases, and 7 bases lay outside the gene matches. CDR3 length: 17 residues. CDR3 DNA: TGTGCCAGCAGTGGCGGACTAGCGGGAGGCGCCCCCTACGAGCAGTACTTC. It codes for CASSGGLAGGAPYEQYF.

This chain connects TRBV6-5 to TRBJ2-7, with 8 positions matching TRBD2. V lost 5 bases, J lost 3 bases, and 0 bases stayed unmatched. Germline CDR1 and CDR2: MNHEY and SVGAGI. The CDR3 has 12 amino acids. The CDR3 sequence: CASSTSGYEQYF. The DNA of the CDR3 is TGTGCCAGCAGTACTAGCGGCTACGAGCAGTACTTC.

The V call is TRBV6-5, the J call TRBJ2-5, with a possible D match to TRBD2 (5 bases). CDR1 and CDR2 from the germline V gene are MNHEY and SVGAGI. The germline V and J ends were trimmed by 2 bases and 0 bases, with 7 bases remaining between them. This CDR3 is 14 amino acids long. The CDR3 DNA is TGTGCCAGCAGTTACGTCGGGGACCAAGAGACCCAGTACTTC. Its protein is CASSYVGDQETQYF.

The CDR3 reads CAWSVLAGGPGEQFF. Here the CDR3 DNA reads TGTGCCTGGAGCGTACTAGCGGGAGGGCCCGGTGAGCAGTTCTTC. The chain joins TRBV30 to TRBJ2-1, with 13 bases aligning to TRBD2. CDR3 length equals 15 residues. The J segment lost 9 bases and the V segment lost 3 bases, leaving 8 bases of the junction unmatched. In germline, CDR1 is GTSNPN, CDR2 SVGIG (reference sequence).

The gene calls are TRBV9 and TRBJ2-2; 14 bases are a match to TRBD2. The germline CDR1 and CDR2 sequences are SGDLS and YYNGEE. The ends lost 4 bases at V and 5 bases at J; junction bases unmatched: 10. This CDR3 is 18 amino acids long. CDR3 bases: TGTGCCAGCAGCCCGGGACTAGCGGGAGAGGGGAGGACCGGGGAGCTGTTTTTT. Amino acids: CASSPGLAGEGRTGELFF.

The CDR3 here is CASSPILGGNTEAFF. The CDR3 bases are TGTGCCAGCAGCCCGATACTGGGGGGGAACACTGAAGCTTTCTTT. The chain couples TRBV7-2 to TRBJ1-1, with TRBD1 as a possible D gene (5 bases). Deletions cut 5 bases from V and 1 base from J, with 14 bases between. The CDR3 has 15 residues. Germline CDR1 is SGHTA and CDR2 is FQGNSA. Based on the CDR3 plus reference TRBV7-2 and TRBJ1-1, the full variable domain is GAGVSQSPSNKVTEKGKDVELRCDPISGHTALYWYRQSLGQGLEFLIYFQGNSAPDKSGLPSDRFSAERTGGSVSTLTIQRTQQEDSAVYLCASSPILGGNTEAFFGQGTRLTVV.

This CDR3 reads CASSQDPPSSYEQYF. The CDR3 DNA reads as TGCGCCAGCAGCCAAGATCCACCGAGCTCCTACGAGCAGTACTTC. This chain uses TRBV4-1 with TRBJ2-7; D unclear. CDR3 size: 15 residues. V was trimmed by 0 bases and J by 0 bases, leaving 9 bases between them. The germline gives CDR1 MGHRA, CDR2 YSYEKL.

This clone has a single count. The genes are TRBV28 and TRBJ1-2, with D possibly matching TRBD1 (6 bases). The CDR3 extends over 14 amino acids. V dropped 2 bases and J dropped 4 bases, with 11 bases sitting between them. Germline V CDR1 and CDR2: MDHEN, SYDVKM. DNA for the CDR3: TGTGCCAGCAGTTTAGGGGGGGCGGTCTATGGCTACACCTTC. Amino acids: CASSLGGAVYGYTF.